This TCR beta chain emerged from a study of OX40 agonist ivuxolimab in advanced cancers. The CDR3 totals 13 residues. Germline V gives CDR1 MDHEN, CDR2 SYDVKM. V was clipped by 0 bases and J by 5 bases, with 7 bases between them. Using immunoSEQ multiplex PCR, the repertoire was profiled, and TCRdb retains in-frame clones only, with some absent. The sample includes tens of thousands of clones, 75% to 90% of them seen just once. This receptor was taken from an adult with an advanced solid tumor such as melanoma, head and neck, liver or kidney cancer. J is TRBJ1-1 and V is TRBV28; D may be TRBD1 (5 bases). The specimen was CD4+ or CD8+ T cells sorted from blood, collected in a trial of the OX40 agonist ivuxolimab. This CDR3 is CASSLWGGTEAFF. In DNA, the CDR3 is TGTGCCAGCAGTTTATGGGGGGGGACTGAAGCTTTCTTT.